In its sample, the clone carrying this TCR beta chain was seen many times. The antigen remains undetermined. RNA transcripts were the source from which TCR beta CDR3 regions were amplified. HTBI primers primed a first-round RT-PCR, and a second-round multiplex PCR followed. TCRdb fed the multiplex PCR reads into MiXCR, producing one record per CDR3 protein. The profile covers hundreds of thousands of distinct CDR3 sequences, with more than 20% appearing a single time and around 3.1% taken by the ten largest. Germline V gene data show CDR1 as SGHAT and CDR2 as FQNNGV. The CDR3 has 18 residues. V lost 0 bases to trimming and J lost 0 bases; unmatched junction nucleotides: 3. This sample stems from a study of Graves' ophthalmopathy and Graves' hyperthyroidism. Ophthalmopathy absent within 18 months of follow-up marked hyperthyroidism as stable. Whole-study results and caveats: Using 13 signatures, a model distinguished ophthalmopathy from stable hyperthyroidism, reaching around 86% sensitivity and approximately 84% specificity. Predictions made by the model for ophthalmopathy progression reached roughly 64% sensitivity and around 72% specificity. Blood repertoires reportedly contained most expanded thyroid clonotypes above 0.001 frequency.

Specimen: peripheral blood. This chain joins TRBV11-2 and TRBJ2-2; 11 nucleotides agree with TRBD2. The sequence derives from a woman aged 18-29 years with stable Graves' hyperthyroidism. The CDR3 DNA reads as TGTGCCAGCAGCTTAGAAGGGACTAGCGGCTCGAACACCGGGGAGCTGTTTTTT. Encoded protein: CASSLEGTSGSNTGELFF.